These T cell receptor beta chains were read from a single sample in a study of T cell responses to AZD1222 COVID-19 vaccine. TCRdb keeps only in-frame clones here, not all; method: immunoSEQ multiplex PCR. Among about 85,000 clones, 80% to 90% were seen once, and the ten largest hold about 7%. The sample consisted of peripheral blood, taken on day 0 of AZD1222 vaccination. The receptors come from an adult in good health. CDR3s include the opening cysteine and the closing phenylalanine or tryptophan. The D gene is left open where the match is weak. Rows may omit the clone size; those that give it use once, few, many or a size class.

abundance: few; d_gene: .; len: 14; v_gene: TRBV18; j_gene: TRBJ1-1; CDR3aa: CASSPIGEVTEAFF; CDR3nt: TGTGCCAGCTCCCCGATCGGTGAAGTCACTGAAGCTTTCTTT
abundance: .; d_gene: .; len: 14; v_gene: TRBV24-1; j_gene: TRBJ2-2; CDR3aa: CATSRAAPPGELFF; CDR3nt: TGTGCCACCAGTCGGGCAGCGCCTCCCGGGGAGCTGTTTTTT
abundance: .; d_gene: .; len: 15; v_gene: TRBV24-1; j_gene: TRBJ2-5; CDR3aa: CATSEGGAGQETQYF; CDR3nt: TGTGCCACCAGTGAGGGCGGGGCGGGTCAAGAGACCCAGTACTTC
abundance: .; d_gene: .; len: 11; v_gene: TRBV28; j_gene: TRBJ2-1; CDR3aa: CAIGQYNEQFF; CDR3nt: TGTGCCATCGGACAGTACAATGAGCAGTTCTTC
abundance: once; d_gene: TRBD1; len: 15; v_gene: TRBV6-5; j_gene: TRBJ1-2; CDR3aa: CASSTSGGGIEGYTF; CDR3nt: TGTGCCAGCAGTACCTCAGGGGGCGGTATTGAAGGCTACACCTTC
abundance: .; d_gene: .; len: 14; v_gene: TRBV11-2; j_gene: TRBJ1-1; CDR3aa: CASSLDLSNTEAFF; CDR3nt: TGTGCCAGCAGCTTAGATCTGTCGAACACTGAAGCTTTCTTT
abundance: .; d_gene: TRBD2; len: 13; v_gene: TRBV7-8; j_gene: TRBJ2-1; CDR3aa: CASSTGLGNEQFF; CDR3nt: TGTGCCAGCAGTACTGGACTAGGCAATGAGCAGTTCTTC
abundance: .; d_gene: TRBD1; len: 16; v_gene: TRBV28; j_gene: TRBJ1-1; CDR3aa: CASSSAGQGPNTEAFF; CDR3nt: TGTGCCAGCAGTTCTGCCGGACAGGGCCCGAACACTGAAGCTTTCTTT
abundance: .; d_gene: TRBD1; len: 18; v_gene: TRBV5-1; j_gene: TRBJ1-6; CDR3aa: CASSLSPWTGGYNSPLHF; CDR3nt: TGCGCCAGCAGCCTGAGTCCCTGGACAGGGGGATATAATTCACCCCTCCACTTT
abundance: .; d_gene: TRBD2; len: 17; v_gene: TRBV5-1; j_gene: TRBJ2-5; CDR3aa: CASSLLGAGGIQETQYF; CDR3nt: TGCGCCAGCAGCTTACTGGGAGCGGGGGGGATACAAGAGACCCAGTACTTC
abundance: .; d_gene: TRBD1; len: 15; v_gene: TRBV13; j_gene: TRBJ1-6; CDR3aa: CASSLEGQGNSPLHF; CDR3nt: TGTGCCAGCAGCTTAGAGGGACAGGGAAATTCACCCCTCCACTTT
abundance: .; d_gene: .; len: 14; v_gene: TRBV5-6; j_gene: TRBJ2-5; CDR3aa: CASSYPGIQETQYF; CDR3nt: TGTGCCAGCAGCTACCCAGGGATCCAAGAGACCCAGTACTTC
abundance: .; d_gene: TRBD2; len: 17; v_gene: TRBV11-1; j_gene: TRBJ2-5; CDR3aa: CASSLAELAGDQETQYF; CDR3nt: TGTGCCAGCAGCTTAGCGGAACTAGCGGGGGACCAAGAGACCCAGTACTTC
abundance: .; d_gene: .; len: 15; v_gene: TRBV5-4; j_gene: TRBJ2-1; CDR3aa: CASSLPAGVYNEQFF; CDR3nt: TGTGCCAGCAGCTTGCCGGCAGGCGTATACAATGAGCAGTTCTTC
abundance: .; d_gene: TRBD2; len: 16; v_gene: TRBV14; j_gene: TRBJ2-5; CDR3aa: CASSQHAGERSVTQYF; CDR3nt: TGTGCCAGCAGCCAACATGCGGGAGAGAGGAGTGTGACCCAGTACTTC
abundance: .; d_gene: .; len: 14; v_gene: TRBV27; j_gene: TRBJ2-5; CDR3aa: CASSLWGRQETQYF; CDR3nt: TGTGCCAGCAGTTTATGGGGGAGGCAAGAGACCCAGTACTTC
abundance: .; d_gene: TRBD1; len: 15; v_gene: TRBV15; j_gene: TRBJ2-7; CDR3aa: CATSREGQGVYEQYF; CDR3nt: TGTGCCACCAGCAGAGAGGGACAGGGTGTCTACGAGCAGTACTTC
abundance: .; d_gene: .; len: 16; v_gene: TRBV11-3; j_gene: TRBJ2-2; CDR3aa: CASSWRLGYTTGELFF; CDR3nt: TGTGCCAGCAGCTGGAGATTGGGCTATACCACCGGGGAGCTGTTTTTT
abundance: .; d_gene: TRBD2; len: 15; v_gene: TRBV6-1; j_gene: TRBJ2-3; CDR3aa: CASSEWGGGTDTQYF; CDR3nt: TGTGCCAGCAGTGAGTGGGGGGGAGGCACAGATACGCAGTATTTT
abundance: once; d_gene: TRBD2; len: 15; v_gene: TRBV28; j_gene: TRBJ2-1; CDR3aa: CASSPGLAGNNEQFF; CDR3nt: TGTGCCAGCAGCCCCGGACTAGCGGGAAACAATGAGCAGTTCTTC
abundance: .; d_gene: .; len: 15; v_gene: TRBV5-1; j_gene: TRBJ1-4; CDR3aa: CASSLAAQGNEKLFF; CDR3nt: TGCGCCAGCAGCTTGGCCGCGCAGGGTAATGAAAAACTGTTTTTT
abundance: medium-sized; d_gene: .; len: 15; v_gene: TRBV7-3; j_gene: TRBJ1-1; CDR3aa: CASSPLGAMNTEAFF; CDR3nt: TGTGCCAGCAGCCCTTTGGGGGCTATGAACACTGAAGCTTTCTTT
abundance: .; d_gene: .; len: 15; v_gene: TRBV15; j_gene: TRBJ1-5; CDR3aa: CATSRGGGSNQPQHF; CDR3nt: TGTGCCACCAGCAGAGGGGGGGGAAGCAATCAGCCCCAGCATTTT
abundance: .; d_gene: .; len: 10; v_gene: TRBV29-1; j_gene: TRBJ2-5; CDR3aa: CSVEEETQYF; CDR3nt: TGCAGCGTTGAGGAAGAGACCCAGTACTTC
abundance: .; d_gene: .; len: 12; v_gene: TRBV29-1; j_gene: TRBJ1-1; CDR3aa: CSALDGGTEAFF; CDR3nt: TGCAGCGCCCTGGACGGGGGCACTGAAGCTTTCTTT
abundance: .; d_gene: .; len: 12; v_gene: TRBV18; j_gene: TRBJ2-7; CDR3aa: CASASRGGEQYF; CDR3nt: TGTGCCAGCGCTAGTCGGGGAGGCGAGCAGTACTTC
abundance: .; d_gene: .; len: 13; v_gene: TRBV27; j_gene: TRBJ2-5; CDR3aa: CASSNKVEETQYF; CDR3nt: TGTGCCAGCAGCAACAAGGTTGAGGAGACCCAGTACTTC
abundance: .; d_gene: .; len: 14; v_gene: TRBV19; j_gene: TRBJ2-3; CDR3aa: CASRTVAGSDTQYF; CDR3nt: TGTGCCAGCCGAACCGTCGCAGGGTCGGATACGCAGTATTTT
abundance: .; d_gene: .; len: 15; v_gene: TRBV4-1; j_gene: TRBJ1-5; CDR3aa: CASSQTQINNQPQHF; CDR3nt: TGCGCCAGCAGCCAAACCCAGATCAACAATCAGCCCCAGCATTTT
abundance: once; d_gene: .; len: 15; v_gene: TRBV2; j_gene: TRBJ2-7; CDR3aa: CASSEPSGVSYEQYF; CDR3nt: TGTGCCAGCAGTGAACCCAGCGGTGTCTCCTACGAGCAGTACTTC
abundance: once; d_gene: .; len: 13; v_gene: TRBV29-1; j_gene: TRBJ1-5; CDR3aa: CSVEWGSNQPQHF; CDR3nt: TGCAGCGTTGAATGGGGCAGCAATCAGCCCCAGCATTTT
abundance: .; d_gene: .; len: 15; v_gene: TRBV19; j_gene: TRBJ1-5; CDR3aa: CASSAAGIGNQPQHF; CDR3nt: TGTGCCAGTAGTGCGGCAGGGATCGGCAATCAGCCCCAGCATTTT
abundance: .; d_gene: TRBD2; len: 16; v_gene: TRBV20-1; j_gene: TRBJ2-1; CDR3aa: CSASPFGLADYNEQFF; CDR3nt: TGCAGTGCTAGTCCATTCGGACTAGCGGATTACAATGAGCAGTTCTTC
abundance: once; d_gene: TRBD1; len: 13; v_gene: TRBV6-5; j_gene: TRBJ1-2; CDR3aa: CASSEQGNYGYTF; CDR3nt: TGTGCCAGCTCCGAACAGGGGAACTATGGCTACACCTTC
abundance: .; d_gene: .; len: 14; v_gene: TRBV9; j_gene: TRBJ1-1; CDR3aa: CASSVVPGTPEAFF; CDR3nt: TGTGCCAGCAGCGTAGTACCAGGGACGCCTGAAGCTTTCTTT
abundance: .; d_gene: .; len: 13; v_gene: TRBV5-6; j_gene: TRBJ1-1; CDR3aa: CASSYRANTEAFF; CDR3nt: TGTGCCAGCAGTTACAGGGCGAACACTGAAGCTTTCTTT
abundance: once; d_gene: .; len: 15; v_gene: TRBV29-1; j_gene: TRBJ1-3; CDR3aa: CSVEDQDTSGNTIYF; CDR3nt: TGCAGCGTTGAAGATCAAGATACGTCTGGAAACACCATATATTTT
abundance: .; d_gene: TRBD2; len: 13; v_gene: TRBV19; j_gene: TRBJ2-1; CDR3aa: CASSPRGGLEQFF; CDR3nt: TGTGCCAGTAGTCCTCGCGGGGGGCTGGAGCAGTTCTTC
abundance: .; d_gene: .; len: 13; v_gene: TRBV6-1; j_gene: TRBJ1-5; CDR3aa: CASSGQSNQPQHF; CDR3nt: TGTGCCAGCAGTGGGCAAAGCAATCAGCCCCAGCATTTT
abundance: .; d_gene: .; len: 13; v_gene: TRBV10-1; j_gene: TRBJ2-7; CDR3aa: CASSESGGGEQYF; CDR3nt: TGCGCCAGCAGTGAGTCCGGGGGCGGCGAGCAGTACTTC
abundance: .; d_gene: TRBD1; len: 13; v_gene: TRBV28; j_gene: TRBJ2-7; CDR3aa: CASEGDRVLEQYF; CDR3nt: TGTGCCAGCGAGGGGGACAGGGTGCTCGAGCAGTACTTC